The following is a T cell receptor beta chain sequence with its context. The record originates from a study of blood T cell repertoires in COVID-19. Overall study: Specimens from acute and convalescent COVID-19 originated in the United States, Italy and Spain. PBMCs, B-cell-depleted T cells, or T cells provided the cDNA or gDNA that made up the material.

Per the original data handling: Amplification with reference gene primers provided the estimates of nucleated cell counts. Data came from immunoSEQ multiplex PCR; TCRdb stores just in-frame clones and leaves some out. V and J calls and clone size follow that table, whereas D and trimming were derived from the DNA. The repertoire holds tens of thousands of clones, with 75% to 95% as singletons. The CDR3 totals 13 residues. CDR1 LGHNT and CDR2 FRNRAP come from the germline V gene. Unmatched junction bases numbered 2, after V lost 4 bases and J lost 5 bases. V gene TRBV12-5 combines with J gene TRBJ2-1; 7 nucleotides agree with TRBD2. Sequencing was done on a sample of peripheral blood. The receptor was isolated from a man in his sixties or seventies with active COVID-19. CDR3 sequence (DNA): TGTGCTAGTGGTTGGGGACTAAACAATGAGCAGTTCTTC. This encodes CASGWGLNNEQFF.